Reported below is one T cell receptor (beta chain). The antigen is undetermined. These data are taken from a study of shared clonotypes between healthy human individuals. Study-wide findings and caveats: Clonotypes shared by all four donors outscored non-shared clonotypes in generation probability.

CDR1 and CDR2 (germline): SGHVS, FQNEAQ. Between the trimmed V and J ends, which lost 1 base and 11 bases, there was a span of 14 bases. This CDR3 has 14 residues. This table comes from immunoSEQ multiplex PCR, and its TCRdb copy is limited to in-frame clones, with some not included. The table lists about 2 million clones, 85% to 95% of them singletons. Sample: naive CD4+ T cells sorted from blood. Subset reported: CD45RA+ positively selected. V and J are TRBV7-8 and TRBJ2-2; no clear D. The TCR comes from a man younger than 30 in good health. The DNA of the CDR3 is TGTGCCAGCAGCTTAGGATTCCAGAGAAAAGAGCTGTTTTTT. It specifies CASSLGFQRKELFF.